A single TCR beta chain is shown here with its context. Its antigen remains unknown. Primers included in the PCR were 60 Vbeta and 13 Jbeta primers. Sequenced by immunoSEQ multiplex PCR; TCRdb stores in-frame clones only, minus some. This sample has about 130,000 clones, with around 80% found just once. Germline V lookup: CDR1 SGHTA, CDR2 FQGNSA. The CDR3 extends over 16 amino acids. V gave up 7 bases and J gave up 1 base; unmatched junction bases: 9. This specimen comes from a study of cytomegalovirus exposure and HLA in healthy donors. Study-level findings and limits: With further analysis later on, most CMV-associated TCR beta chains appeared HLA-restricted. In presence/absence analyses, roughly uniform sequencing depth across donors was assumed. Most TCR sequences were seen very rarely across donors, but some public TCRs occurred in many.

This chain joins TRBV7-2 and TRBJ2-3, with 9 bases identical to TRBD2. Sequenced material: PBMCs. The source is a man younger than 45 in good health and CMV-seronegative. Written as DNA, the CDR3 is TGTGCCAGCACCATTCGTGGCGGGGGGGGCACAGATACGCAGTATTTT. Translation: CASTIRGGGGTDTQYF.